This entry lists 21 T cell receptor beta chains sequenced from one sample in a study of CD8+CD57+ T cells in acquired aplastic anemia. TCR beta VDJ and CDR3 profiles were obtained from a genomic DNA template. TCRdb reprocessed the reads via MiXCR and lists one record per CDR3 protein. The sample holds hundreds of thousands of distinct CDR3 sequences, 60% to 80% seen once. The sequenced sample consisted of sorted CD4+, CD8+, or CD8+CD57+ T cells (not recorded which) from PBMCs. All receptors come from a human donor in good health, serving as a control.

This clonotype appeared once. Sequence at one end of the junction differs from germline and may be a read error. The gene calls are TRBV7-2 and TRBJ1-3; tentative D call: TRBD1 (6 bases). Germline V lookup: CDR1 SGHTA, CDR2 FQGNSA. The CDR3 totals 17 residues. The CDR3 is CASSQDPQGSVGNTIYF. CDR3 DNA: TGCGCCAGCAGCCAAGATCCCCAGGGGTCGGTAGGAAACACCATATATTTT.

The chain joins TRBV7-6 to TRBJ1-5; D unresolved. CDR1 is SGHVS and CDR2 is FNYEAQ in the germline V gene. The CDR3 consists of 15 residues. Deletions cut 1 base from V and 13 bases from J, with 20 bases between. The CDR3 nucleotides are TGTGCCAGCAGCTTAGGCCAGGATCAGCCCCAGCATCAGCATTTT. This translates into CASSLGQDQPQHQHF.

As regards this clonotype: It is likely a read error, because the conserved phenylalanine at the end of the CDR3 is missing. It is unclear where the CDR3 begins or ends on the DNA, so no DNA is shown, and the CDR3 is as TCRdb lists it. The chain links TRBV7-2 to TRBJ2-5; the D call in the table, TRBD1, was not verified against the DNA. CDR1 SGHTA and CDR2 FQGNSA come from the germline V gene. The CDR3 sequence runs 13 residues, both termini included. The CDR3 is CASSPGGTGTIYE.

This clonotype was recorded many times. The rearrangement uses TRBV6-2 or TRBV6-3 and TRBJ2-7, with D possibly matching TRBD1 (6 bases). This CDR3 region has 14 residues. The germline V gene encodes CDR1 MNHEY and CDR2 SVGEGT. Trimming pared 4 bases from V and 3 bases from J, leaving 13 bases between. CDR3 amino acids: CASSSGTLNYEQYF. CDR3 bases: TGTGCCAGCAGTTCCGGGACACTGAACTACGAGCAGTACTTC.

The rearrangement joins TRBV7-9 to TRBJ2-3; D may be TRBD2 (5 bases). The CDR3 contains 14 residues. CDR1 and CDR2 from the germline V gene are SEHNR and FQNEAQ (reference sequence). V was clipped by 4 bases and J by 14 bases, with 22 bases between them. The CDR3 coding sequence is TGTGCCAGCAGCTCCGCTGCGGGCAGCCTAACTCGGTATTTT. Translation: CASSSAAGSLTRYF.

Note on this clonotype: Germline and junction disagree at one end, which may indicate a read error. The CDR3 protein is CASSSDRNTDAIFF. Written as DNA, the CDR3 is TGTGCCAGCAGCTCTGACAGAAACACGGACGCCATCTTTTTT. This chain links TRBV7-2 with TRBJ1-3, with a weak D call TRBD1 (5 bases). CDR1 SGHTA and CDR2 FQGNSA come from the germline V gene. The CDR3 totals 14 residues.

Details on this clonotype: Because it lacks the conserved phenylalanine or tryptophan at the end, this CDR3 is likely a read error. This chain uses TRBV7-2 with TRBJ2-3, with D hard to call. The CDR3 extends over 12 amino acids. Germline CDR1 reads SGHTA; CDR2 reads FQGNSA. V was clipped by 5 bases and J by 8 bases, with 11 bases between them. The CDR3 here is CASSIRVATQYV. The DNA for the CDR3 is TGTGCCAGCAGCATACGGGTAGCTACGCAGTATGTT.

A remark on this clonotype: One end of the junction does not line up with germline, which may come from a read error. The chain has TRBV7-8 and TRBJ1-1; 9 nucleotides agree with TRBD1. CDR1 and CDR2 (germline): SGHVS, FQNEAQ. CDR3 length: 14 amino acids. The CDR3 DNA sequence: TGTGCCTGCAGCACACGGACAGGGGATTACCAAGAGTTCTTT. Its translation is CACSTRTGDYQEFF.

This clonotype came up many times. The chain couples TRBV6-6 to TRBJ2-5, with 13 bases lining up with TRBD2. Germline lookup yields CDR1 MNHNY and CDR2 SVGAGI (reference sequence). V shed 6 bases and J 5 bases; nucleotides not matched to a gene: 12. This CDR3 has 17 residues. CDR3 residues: CASRRGLAGAGGETQYF. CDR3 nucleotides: TGTGCCAGCAGACGAGGACTAGCGGGGGCTGGGGGGGAGACCCAGTACTTC.

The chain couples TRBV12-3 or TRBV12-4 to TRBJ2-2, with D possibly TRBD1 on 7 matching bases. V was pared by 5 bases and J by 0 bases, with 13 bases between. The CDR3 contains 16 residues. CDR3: CASSPGGGTNTGELFF. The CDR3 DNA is TGTGCCAGCAGTCCAGGGGGAGGCACGAACACCGGGGAGCTGTTTTTT.

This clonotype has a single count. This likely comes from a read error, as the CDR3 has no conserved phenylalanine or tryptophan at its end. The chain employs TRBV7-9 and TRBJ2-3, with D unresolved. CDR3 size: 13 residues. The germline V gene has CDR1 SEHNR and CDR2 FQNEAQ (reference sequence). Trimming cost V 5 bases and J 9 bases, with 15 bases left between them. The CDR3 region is CASSPNKLNTQYL. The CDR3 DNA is TGTGCCAGCAGCCCCAACAAACTTAACACGCAGTATCTT.

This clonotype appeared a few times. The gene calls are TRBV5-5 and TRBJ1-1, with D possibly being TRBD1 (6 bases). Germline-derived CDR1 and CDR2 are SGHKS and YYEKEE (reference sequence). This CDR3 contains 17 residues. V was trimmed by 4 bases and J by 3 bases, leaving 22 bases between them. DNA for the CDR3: TGTGCCAGCAGCCCTAAGACAGGAGGGTATTGGGACACTGAAGCTTTCTTT. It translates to CASSPKTGGYWDTEAFF.

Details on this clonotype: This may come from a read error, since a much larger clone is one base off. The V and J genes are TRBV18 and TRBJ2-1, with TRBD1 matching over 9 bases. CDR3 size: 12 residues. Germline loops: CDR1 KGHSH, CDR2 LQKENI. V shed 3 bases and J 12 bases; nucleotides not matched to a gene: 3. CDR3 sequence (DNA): TGTGCCAGCTCACCCGCGACAGGGGGGCAGTTCTTC. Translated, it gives CASSPATGGQFF.

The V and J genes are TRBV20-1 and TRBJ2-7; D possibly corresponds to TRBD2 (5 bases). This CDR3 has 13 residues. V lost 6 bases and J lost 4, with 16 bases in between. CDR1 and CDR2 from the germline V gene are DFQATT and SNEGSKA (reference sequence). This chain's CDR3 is CSAPPARAYEQYF. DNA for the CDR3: TGCAGTGCGCCCCCGGCGAGGGCGTACGAGCAGTACTTC.

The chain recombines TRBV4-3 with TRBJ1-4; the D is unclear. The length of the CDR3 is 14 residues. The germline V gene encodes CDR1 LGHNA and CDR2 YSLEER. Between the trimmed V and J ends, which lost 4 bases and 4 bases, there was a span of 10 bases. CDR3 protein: CASSPNTINEKLFF. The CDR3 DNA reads TGCGCCAGCAGCCCTAACACGATTAATGAAAAACTGTTTTTT.

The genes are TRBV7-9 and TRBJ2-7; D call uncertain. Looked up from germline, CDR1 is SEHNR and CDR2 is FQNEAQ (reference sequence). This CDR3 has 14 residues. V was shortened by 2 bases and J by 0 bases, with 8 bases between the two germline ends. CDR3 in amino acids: CASSLSTDSYEQYF. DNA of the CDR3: TGTGCCAGCAGCTTATCCACCGACTCCTACGAGCAGTACTTC.

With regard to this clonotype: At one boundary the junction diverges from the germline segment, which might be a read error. The CDR3 nucleotides read TGTGCCAGCAGGTCAGACTCAGCGGATACGCAGTATTTT. Encoded protein: CASRSDSADTQYF. The rearrangement uses TRBV5-1 and TRBJ2-3, with unresolved D. In germline, CDR1 is SGHRS, CDR2 YFSETQ. The CDR3 sequence is 13 residues long.

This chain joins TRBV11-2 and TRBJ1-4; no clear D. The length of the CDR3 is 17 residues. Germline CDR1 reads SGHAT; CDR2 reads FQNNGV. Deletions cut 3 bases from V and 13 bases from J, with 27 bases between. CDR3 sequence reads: CASSFNVLSATNEGLFF. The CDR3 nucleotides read TGTGCCAGCAGCTTCAATGTTTTGAGTGCAACTAATGAAGGACTGTTTTTT.

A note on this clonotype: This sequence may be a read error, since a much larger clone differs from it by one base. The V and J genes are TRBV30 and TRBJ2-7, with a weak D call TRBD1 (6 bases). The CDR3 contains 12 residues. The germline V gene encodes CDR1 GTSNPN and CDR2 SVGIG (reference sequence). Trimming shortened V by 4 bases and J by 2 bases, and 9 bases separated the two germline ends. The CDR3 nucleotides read TGTGCCTGGACCACAGGGACCTACGAGCAGTACTTC. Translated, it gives CAWTTGTYEQYF. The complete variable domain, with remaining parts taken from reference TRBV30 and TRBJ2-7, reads SQTIHQWPATLVQPVGSPLSLECTVEGTSNPNLYWYRQAAGRGLQLLFYSVGIGQISSEVPQNLSASRPQDRQFILSSKKLLLSDSGFYLCAWTTGTYEQYFGPGTRLTVT.

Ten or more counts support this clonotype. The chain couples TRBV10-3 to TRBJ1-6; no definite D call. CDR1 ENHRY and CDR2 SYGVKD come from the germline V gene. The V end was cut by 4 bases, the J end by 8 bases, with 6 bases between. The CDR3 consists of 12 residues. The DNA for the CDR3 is TGTGCCATCAGTGGTTATGATTCACCCCTCCACTTT. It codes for CAISGYDSPLHF.

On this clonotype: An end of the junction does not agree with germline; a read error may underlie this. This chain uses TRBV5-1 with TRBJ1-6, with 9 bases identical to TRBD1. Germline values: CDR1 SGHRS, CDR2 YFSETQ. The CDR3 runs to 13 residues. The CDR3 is CASSNLPGQGLHF. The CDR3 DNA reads TGTGCCAGCAGCAACCTTCCGGGACAGGGCCTCCACTTT.